The 15 T cell receptor beta chains presented below share a single source sample, sequenced in a study of spatial heterogeneity in lung cancer. TCRdb fed the 5' RACE reads into MiXCR, producing one record per CDR3 protein. The table lists around 87,000 distinct CDR3 sequences, 12% of them singletons. This sample's time point: sample taken at primary tumor resection. Here the sequenced sample was PBMCs, taken at surgery. The receptors were gathered from a male donor with early-stage non-small cell lung cancer.

This clonotype was seen only a few times. The chain couples TRBV7-2 to TRBJ2-3; TRBD2 aligns across 7 bases. This CDR3 contains 17 residues. Looked up from germline, CDR1 is SGHTA and CDR2 is FQGNSA. Trimming took 2 bases from V and 1 from J; bases not matched to a gene: 9. Written as DNA, the CDR3 is TGTGCCAGCAGCTTACAATCGGATGGGGGGGGCACAGATACGCAGTATTTT. Encoded protein: CASSLQSDGGGTDTQYF.

The chain couples TRBV7-9 to TRBJ2-1; no clear D gene. The germline CDR1 and CDR2 sequences are SEHNR and FQNEAQ (reference sequence). Between the trimmed V and J ends, which lost 5 bases and 11 bases, there was a span of 13 bases. The length of the CDR3 is 12 residues. CDR3 DNA sequence: TGTGCCAGCAGCCCATCGAGGCGTCAGCAGTTCTTC. As protein: CASSPSRRQQFF.

The table lists this clonotype with many counts. The rearrangement links TRBV9 to TRBJ2-2, with TRBD1 as a possible D gene (6 bases). The CDR3 loop spans 15 amino acids. With 0 bases removed from V and 4 bases from J, the gap between germline ends came to 10 bases. The germline gives CDR1 SGDLS, CDR2 YYNGEE. In DNA, the CDR3 is TGTGCCAGCAGCGTAGACAGGGCGGGCACCGGGGAGCTGTTTTTT. Amino acid sequence: CASSVDRAGTGELFF. Full variable domain (missing parts from reference TRBV9 and TRBJ2-2): DSGVTQTPKHLITATGQRVTLRCSPRSGDLSVYWYQQSLDQGLQFLIQYYNGEERAKGNILERFSAQQFPDLHSELNLSSLELGDSALYFCASSVDRAGTGELFFGEGSRLTVL.

This clonotype was seen more than once but under ten times. The V and J genes are TRBV7-9 and TRBJ2-1; unclear D gene. CDR3 length: 15 amino acids. The V gene's germline CDR1 is SEHNR and CDR2 FQNEAQ (reference sequence). Trimming left V 1 base short and J 6 bases short, with 13 bases between. The DNA for the CDR3 is TGTGCCAGCAGCTTAGAAGGGCCCACTCGCAATGAGCAGTTCTTC. Protein sequence: CASSLEGPTRNEQFF.

In its sample, this clonotype was seen a few times. The chain couples TRBV12-3 or TRBV12-4 to TRBJ2-5; possibly TRBD1 or TRBD2 for D (5 bases each). This CDR3 region has 15 residues. Trimming pared 6 bases from V and 2 bases from J, leaving 16 bases between. The DNA for the CDR3 is TGTGCCAGCAGCAAAGTGTTGGGACGACAAGAGACCCAGTACTTC. It translates to CASSKVLGRQETQYF.

This clonotype was recorded a few times. The V call is TRBV3-1, the J call TRBJ2-2, with D possibly TRBD2 on 6 matching bases. CDR3 length: 16 amino acids. V was pared by 1 base and J by 4 bases, with 13 bases between. The germline CDR1 and CDR2 sequences are LGHDT and YNNKEL (reference sequence). As DNA, the CDR3 is TGTGCCAGCAGCCAAGGGGCCGGGGGTGGCACCGGGGAGCTGTTTTTT. The encoded protein is CASSQGAGGGTGELFF.

The chain has TRBV20-1 and TRBJ1-4; tentative D call: TRBD1 (6 bases). The CDR3 runs to 12 residues. Germline V gene lookup returns CDR1 DFQATT and CDR2 SNEGSKA (reference sequence). Trimming removed 3 bases at V and 15 bases at J, with 17 bases between. CDR3: CSASSEGQSVFF. CDR3 coding DNA: TGCAGTGCTAGCAGTGAGGGACAATCGGTGTTTTTT.

This clonotype was picked up a small number of times. The genes are TRBV3-1 and TRBJ2-7, with a tentative D call TRBD1 (5 bases). This CDR3 is 14 amino acids long. Germline values: CDR1 LGHDT, CDR2 YNNKEL (reference sequence). Trimming removed 0 bases from V and 6 bases from J, with 12 bases in between. The CDR3 sequence is CASSQDVQGGEQYF. CDR3 DNA sequence: TGTGCCAGCAGCCAAGACGTGCAGGGCGGCGAGCAGTACTTC.

This clonotype occurred many times. The genes are TRBV27 and TRBJ2-2; the D call may be TRBD1 or TRBD2 (5 bases each). Germline CDR1 is MNHEY and CDR2 is SMNVEV (reference sequence). The V gene lost 5 bases and the J gene lost 4 bases, with 20 bases spanning the gap. This CDR3 is 17 amino acids long. Here the CDR3 DNA reads TGTGCCAGCAGTCCGTCCGGGACCCTCCCGGGCACCGGGGAGCTGTTTTTT. It encodes CASSPSGTLPGTGELFF.

There are many counts of this clonotype. CDR3 residues: CATSNRDQPQHF. CDR3 DNA sequence: TGTGCCACCAGTAACAGGGATCAGCCCCAGCATTTT. The chain is built from TRBV24-1 and TRBJ1-5; D may be TRBD1 (6 bases). V dropped 6 bases and J dropped 5 bases, with 7 bases sitting between them. CDR3 size: 12 residues. Germline V gene sequence: CDR1 KGHDR, CDR2 SFDVKD.

The J gene is TRBJ1-6, the V gene TRBV27; D perhaps matches TRBD1 (6 bases). The CDR3 extends over 16 amino acids. V was pared by 5 bases and J by 7 bases, with 18 bases between. Germline values: CDR1 MNHEY, CDR2 SMNVEV (reference sequence). The CDR3 nucleotides read TGTGCCAGCAGTCCACCGGGAAGGGGGTACAATTCACCCCTCCACTTT. Translating gives CASSPPGRGYNSPLHF.

This clonotype occurred a few times. This sequence joins TRBV6-5 and TRBJ2-5; perhaps TRBD2 as D (6 bases). Per the germline V gene, CDR1 is MNHEY and CDR2 is SVGAGI. CDR3 length: 13 residues. V was pared by 7 bases and J by 1 base, with 10 bases between. The CDR3 nucleotides are TGTGCCAGCAAAGCTAGCGCCCAAGAGACCCAGTACTTC. This gives the protein CASKASAQETQYF.

The CDR3 DNA sequence: TGTGCCAGCAGCTTAGGCGGAATGGACTCTGGAAACACCATATATTTT. Amino acid sequence: CASSLGGMDSGNTIYF. V usage is TRBV11-3 and J usage is TRBJ1-3; D is uncertain. V was pared by 1 base and J by 0 bases, with 10 bases between. Germline V lookup: CDR1 SGHNT, CDR2 YENEEA. This CDR3 contains 16 residues.

This clonotype was observed many times. This rearrangement joins TRBV7-3 to TRBJ2-5; a weak D match, TRBD2 (5 bases). The V end was cut by 2 bases, the J end by 2 bases, with 12 bases between. Germline CDR1 is SGHTA and CDR2 is FQGTGA. The CDR3 runs to 15 residues. The CDR3 reads CASSLRGSAQETQYF. The CDR3 DNA sequence: TGTGCCAGCAGCTTACGGGGATCGGCGCAAGAGACCCAGTACTTC. Full variable domain (outside the CDR3, taken from reference TRBV7-3 and TRBJ2-5): GAGVSQTPSNKVTEKGKYVELRCDPISGHTALYWYRQSLGQGPEFLIYFQGTGAADDSGLPNDRFFAVRPEGSVSTLKIQRTERGDSAVYLCASSLRGSAQETQYFGPGTRLLVL.

The chain carries TRBV5-1 and TRBJ2-3, with no clear D. Trimming removed 4 bases from V and 6 bases from J, with 9 bases in between. The CDR3 has 12 residues. CDR1 and CDR2 (germline): SGHRS, YFSETQ. In DNA form, the CDR3 reads TGCGCCAGCAGCCAGGAGAGGGATACGCAGTATTTT. This codes for CASSQERDTQYF.